The rows below give T cell receptor beta chains drawn from one sample of a study of PD-1 blockade in mismatch repair-deficient tumors. Repertoires were generated with immunoSEQ multiplex PCR, while TCRdb's copy carries only in-frame clones and drops some. The data hold 120,000 or so clones, with about 88% observed a single time. The specimen comprised peripheral blood, sampled 44 weeks after starting pembrolizumab. These receptors were obtained from an adult with mismatch repair-deficient cancer. The CDR3 runs from the conserved cysteine through the conserved F or W. D genes are given only for firm matches. Size is omitted from some rows. Given values are once, few, many or a class for expanded clones.

d_gene: .
abundance: .
v_gene: TRBV4-3
j_gene: TRBJ2-7
CDR3nt: TGCGCCAGCAGCCAAGATATTGTGGTCGAAGGGGTAACCTACGAGCAGTACTTC
CDR3aa: CASSQDIVVEGVTYEQYF

d_gene: .
abundance: .
v_gene: TRBV4-1
j_gene: TRBJ1-4
CDR3nt: TGCGCCAGCAGTAGCCCACAGGGACGTCAGCCCGAAAAACTGTTTTTT
CDR3aa: CASSSPQGRQPEKLFF

d_gene: .
abundance: .
v_gene: TRBV27
j_gene: TRBJ2-7
CDR3nt: TGTGCCAGCAGTTCTGCTGTTTCCTCCTACGAGCAGTACTTC
CDR3aa: CASSSAVSSYEQYF

d_gene: .
abundance: .
v_gene: TRBV11-2
j_gene: TRBJ2-7
CDR3nt: TGTGCCAGCAGCCAGGGGTCGTCCTACGAGCAGTACTTC
CDR3aa: CASSQGSSYEQYF

d_gene: TRBD2
abundance: .
v_gene: TRBV2
j_gene: TRBJ2-4
CDR3nt: TGTGCCAGCAGCTCGTCTCAGAGCGGGAGCGAAGCCAAAAACATTCAGTACTTC
CDR3aa: CASSSSQSGSEAKNIQYF

d_gene: .
abundance: .
v_gene: TRBV7-9
j_gene: TRBJ1-2
CDR3nt: TGTGCCAGCAGCATCGTAAGGGGCCATGGCTACACCTTC
CDR3aa: CASSIVRGHGYTF

d_gene: .
abundance: .
v_gene: TRBV11-2
j_gene: TRBJ2-7
CDR3nt: TGTGCCAGCAGCTTATACAACAGACCCTACTCCTACGAGCAGTACTTC
CDR3aa: CASSLYNRPYSYEQYF

d_gene: TRBD2
abundance: .
v_gene: TRBV28
j_gene: TRBJ2-2
CDR3nt: TGTGCCAGCAGTTTAAGTGGGCTAGCGGAAAACACCGGGGAGCTGTTTTTT
CDR3aa: CASSLSGLAENTGELFF

d_gene: TRBD2
abundance: .
v_gene: TRBV6-5
j_gene: TRBJ2-7
CDR3nt: TGTGCCAGCAGTTACATCCCTAGCGGGAAAGTCTACGAGCAGTACTTC
CDR3aa: CASSYIPSGKVYEQYF

d_gene: TRBD1
abundance: .
v_gene: TRBV15
j_gene: TRBJ1-1
CDR3nt: TGTGCCACCAGCACCCCCCCGGGACAGGGTTGGTGGGGGAACACTGAAGCTTTCTTT
CDR3aa: CATSTPPGQGWWGNTEAFF

d_gene: .
abundance: .
v_gene: TRBV10-3
j_gene: TRBJ2-7
CDR3nt: TGTGCCATTGGGAGTCTAGAGGGCTACGAGCAGTACTTC
CDR3aa: CAIGSLEGYEQYF

d_gene: TRBD2
abundance: .
v_gene: TRBV11-2
j_gene: TRBJ2-1
CDR3nt: TGTGCCAGCAGCCTCGGACTAGACCTTACCTACAATGAGCAGTTCTTC
CDR3aa: CASSLGLDLTYNEQFF

d_gene: TRBD1
abundance: .
v_gene: TRBV9
j_gene: TRBJ2-7
CDR3nt: TGTGCCAGCAGCGTAGGAGGGACAGAGGCCTACGAGCAGTACTTC
CDR3aa: CASSVGGTEAYEQYF

d_gene: .
abundance: once
v_gene: TRBV18
j_gene: TRBJ2-5
CDR3nt: TGTGCCAGCTCACCACCGATCGGAGGGCTCCAAGAGACCCAGTACTTC
CDR3aa: CASSPPIGGLQETQYF

d_gene: .
abundance: .
v_gene: TRBV5-8
j_gene: TRBJ1-5
CDR3nt: TGTGCCAGCTGTGGCCGCCTGGGACTTCCCAATCAGCCCCAGCATTTT
CDR3aa: CASCGRLGLPNQPQHF

d_gene: TRBD2
abundance: few
v_gene: TRBV6-1
j_gene: TRBJ2-7
CDR3nt: TGTGCCAGCAGTGAAATAGCGGGAGCGACCTACGAGCAGTACTTC
CDR3aa: CASSEIAGATYEQYF

d_gene: TRBD1
abundance: .
v_gene: TRBV11-2
j_gene: TRBJ1-2
CDR3nt: TGTGCCAGCAGCTTAGTTGGACAGGGGGCATATGGCTACACCTTC
CDR3aa: CASSLVGQGAYGYTF

d_gene: .
abundance: .
v_gene: TRBV27
j_gene: TRBJ2-7
CDR3nt: TGTGCCAGCATGGGCAGGGAACCTTTCCGCTACGAGCAGTACTTC
CDR3aa: CASMGREPFRYEQYF

d_gene: TRBD1
abundance: .
v_gene: TRBV13
j_gene: TRBJ2-7
CDR3nt: TGTGCCAGCAGCCATCGGACAGGGAGGATCTCCTACGAGCAGTACTTC
CDR3aa: CASSHRTGRISYEQYF

d_gene: .
abundance: .
v_gene: TRBV6-6
j_gene: TRBJ1-1
CDR3nt: TGTGCCAGCAGTCTCTCGTTGGGAGATGCAGGCTACGGAGCTTTCTTT
CDR3aa: CASSLSLGDAGYGAFF

d_gene: .
abundance: .
v_gene: TRBV28
j_gene: TRBJ2-7
CDR3nt: TGTGCCAGCAGCCCCTCTCTTGCAGCTAGGTACGAGCAGTACTTC
CDR3aa: CASSPSLAARYEQYF

d_gene: .
abundance: .
v_gene: TRBV7-9
j_gene: TRBJ2-7
CDR3nt: TGTGCCAGCAGCTTGACAGGACCCTACGAGCAGTACTTC
CDR3aa: CASSLTGPYEQYF

d_gene: .
abundance: once
v_gene: TRBV27
j_gene: TRBJ2-3
CDR3nt: TGTGCCAGCATTGATCGCGTCGGCGGGGAGTTCACAGATACGCAGTATTTT
CDR3aa: CASIDRVGGEFTDTQYF

d_gene: .
abundance: .
v_gene: TRBV27
j_gene: TRBJ1-2
CDR3nt: TGTGCCAGCAGTTTATCGGGGAGCTATGGCTACACCTTC
CDR3aa: CASSLSGSYGYTF

d_gene: TRBD2
abundance: .
v_gene: TRBV5-1
j_gene: TRBJ2-3
CDR3nt: TGCGCCAGCAGCTTGGAATCGGGAGGGAAGGATACGCAGTATTTT
CDR3aa: CASSLESGGKDTQYF

d_gene: TRBD2
abundance: .
v_gene: TRBV5-1
j_gene: TRBJ2-5
CDR3nt: TGCGCCTGTCGTTGGGGACTAGCGGAAGAGACCCAGTACTTC
CDR3aa: CACRWGLAEETQYF

d_gene: TRBD2
abundance: .
v_gene: TRBV4-3
j_gene: TRBJ2-1
CDR3nt: TGCGCCAGCAGCCAAGATGGACCTAGCGGGAGGGCCTACAATGAGCAGTTCTTC
CDR3aa: CASSQDGPSGRAYNEQFF